Listed here are 5 T cell receptor beta chains from one sample, sequenced in a study of blood T cell repertoires in COVID-19. Using immunoSEQ multiplex PCR, the repertoire was profiled, and TCRdb retains in-frame clones only, with some absent. The sample lists 200,000 to 250,000 clones, 70% to 90% seen once, with 10% to 14% in the top ten. The sequencing input was PBMCs or T cells enriched from blood (not recorded which). Receptors were obtained from a young man who had recovered from COVID-19.

V usage is TRBV30 and J usage is TRBJ1-6; maybe TRBD1 (5 bases). Germline CDR1 is GTSNPN and CDR2 is SVGIG (reference sequence). The CDR3 loop spans 12 amino acids. V was trimmed by 2 bases and J by 13 bases, leaving 12 bases between them. The CDR3 DNA is TGTGCCTGGAGTAGACTTTGGGGCCCCCTCCACTTT. Its translation is CAWSRLWGPLHF. The full variable domain, in which reference TRBV30 and TRBJ1-6 provide the parts outside the CDR3, is SQTIHQWPATLVQPVGSPLSLECTVEGTSNPNLYWYRQAAGRGLQLLFYSVGIGQISSEVPQNLSASRPQDRQFILSSKKLLLSDSGFYLCAWSRLWGPLHFGNGTRLTVT.

As DNA, the CDR3 is TGCGCCAGCAGCCATCAGGGATTAGCTAACTATGGCTACACCTTC. Its protein product is CASSHQGLANYGYTF. This chain joins TRBV4-1 and TRBJ1-2; D may be TRBD1 (5 bases). The CDR3 consists of 15 residues. CDR1 and CDR2 (germline): MGHRA, YSYEKL. V was trimmed by 3 bases and J by 0 bases, leaving 11 bases between them.

The CDR3 DNA sequence: TGTGCCAGCAGTCCAGGACAGCGATACTCCTACGAGCAGTACTTC. Amino acids: CASSPGQRYSYEQYF. The V gene is TRBV28, the J gene TRBJ2-7; weak D call: TRBD1 (6 bases). V lost 5 bases, J lost 0 bases, and 14 bases lay in between. Per germline, CDR1 MDHEN and CDR2 SYDVKM. The CDR3 length is 15 residues. The variable domain in full, completed from reference TRBV28 and TRBJ2-7, reads DVKVTQSSRYLVKRTGEKVFLECVQDMDHENMFWYRQDPGLGLRLIYFSYDVKMKEKGDIPEGYSVSREKKERFSLILESASTNQTSMYLCASSPGQRYSYEQYFGPGTRLTVT.

J is TRBJ1-2 and V is TRBV5-8; D remains unclear. Germline loops: CDR1 SGHTS, CDR2 YDEGEE. The CDR3 contains 11 residues. Trimming removed 4 bases at V and 5 bases at J, with 6 bases between. Here the CDR3 reads CASSTEYGYTF. CDR3 DNA sequence: TGTGCCAGCAGCACAGAGTATGGCTACACCTTC. The whole variable domain, filled in from reference TRBV5-8 and TRBJ1-2, reads EAGVTQSPTHLIKTRGQQATLRCSPISGHTSVYWYQQALGLGLQFLLWYDEGEERNRGNFPPRFSGRQFPNYSSELNVNALELEDSALYLCASSTEYGYTFGSGTRLTVV.

The chain has TRBV3-1 (or the pseudogene TRBV3-2) and TRBJ1-4; D unclear. Per germline, CDR1 LGHDT and CDR2 YNNKEL (reference sequence). This CDR3 spans 13 amino acids. Deletions cut 5 bases from V and 7 bases from J, with 11 bases between. This CDR3 is CASSAPAGEKLFF. CDR3 sequence (DNA): TGTGCCAGCAGCGCCCCTGCGGGTGAAAAACTGTTTTTT.